The 6 T cell receptor beta chains reported below all come from one sample, sequenced in a study of blood T cell repertoires in COVID-19. Assay: immunoSEQ multiplex PCR; the TCRdb copy retains only in-frame clones and omits some. This table has roughly 200,000 clones, under 90% appearing once. Sequenced: PBMCs or T cells enriched from blood (not recorded which). These receptor sequences come from a woman younger than 45 with acute COVID-19.

V is TRBV9 and J is TRBJ2-7; TRBD2 might be the D (6 bases). This CDR3 has 21 residues. Trimming took off 0 bases at V and 0 bases at J, with 28 bases between the two ends. Germline V gene data show CDR1 as SGDLS and CDR2 as YYNGEE. The CDR3 DNA is TGTGCCAGCAGCGTAGTCCCCACAAAACCCCGGGAGAGGGGCAGCTCCTACGAGCAGTACTTC. It codes for CASSVVPTKPRERGSSYEQYF. Full variable domain (missing parts from reference TRBV9 and TRBJ2-7): DSGVTQTPKHLITATGQRVTLRCSPRSGDLSVYWYQQSLDQGLQFLIQYYNGEERAKGNILERFSAQQFPDLHSELNLSSLELGDSALYFCASSVVPTKPRERGSSYEQYFGPGTRLTVT.

The V and J genes are TRBV3-1 (or the pseudogene TRBV3-2) and TRBJ2-7, with TRBD1 matching over 7 bases. In germline, CDR1 is LGHDT, CDR2 YNNKEL (reference sequence). V trimming: 4 bases; J trimming: 6 bases; junction bases outside the gene matches: 9. The CDR3 consists of 14 residues. CDR3 sequence: CASSRTMTGIEQYF. As DNA, the CDR3 is TGTGCCAGCAGCCGTACCATGACAGGGATCGAGCAGTACTTC.

This clone was counted only a few times. The V gene is TRBV6-2 or TRBV6-3, the J gene TRBJ1-6; D unresolved. This CDR3 has 14 residues. V lost 0 bases to trimming and J lost 10 bases, with 10 bases between them. Germline V gene data show CDR1 as MNHEY and CDR2 as SVGEGT. CDR3 sequence (DNA): TGTGCCAGCAGTTACTCGCCAGTAATCTCACCCCTCCACTTT. Translation gives CASSYSPVISPLHF.

The chain joins TRBV6-5 to TRBJ1-2, with D uncertain. This CDR3 has 14 amino acids. Trimming took 0 bases from V and 8 from J, leaving 13 bases between them. Germline CDR1 reads MNHEY; CDR2 reads SVGAGI. The CDR3 reads CASSYSRERGGYTF. The CDR3 DNA follows: TGTGCCAGCAGTTACTCGAGGGAAAGAGGAGGCTACACCTTC.

The chain uses TRBV2 and TRBJ2-6; 8 bases are a match to TRBD1. Germline V gene data show CDR1 as SNHLY and CDR2 as FYNNEI. The CDR3 is made up of 19 amino acids. The junction had 12 bases not matched to a gene; V was cut back by 5 bases and J by 0 bases. CDR3 amino acids: CASSNPNRGEYSGANVLTF. CDR3 sequence (DNA): TGTGCCAGCAGTAACCCCAACAGGGGGGAGTACTCTGGGGCCAACGTCCTGACTTTC.

The gene calls are TRBV3-1 (or the pseudogene TRBV3-2) and TRBJ1-1; TRBD1 aligns across 8 bases. The CDR3 is 17 amino acids. Germline CDR1 is LGHDT and CDR2 is YNNKEL (reference sequence). The ends lost 0 bases at V and 3 bases at J; junction bases unmatched: 9. CDR3 DNA: TGTGCCAGCAGCCAAGATCTCACCGGGACAGGATACACTGAAGCTTTCTTT. Protein product: CASSQDLTGTGYTEAFF.